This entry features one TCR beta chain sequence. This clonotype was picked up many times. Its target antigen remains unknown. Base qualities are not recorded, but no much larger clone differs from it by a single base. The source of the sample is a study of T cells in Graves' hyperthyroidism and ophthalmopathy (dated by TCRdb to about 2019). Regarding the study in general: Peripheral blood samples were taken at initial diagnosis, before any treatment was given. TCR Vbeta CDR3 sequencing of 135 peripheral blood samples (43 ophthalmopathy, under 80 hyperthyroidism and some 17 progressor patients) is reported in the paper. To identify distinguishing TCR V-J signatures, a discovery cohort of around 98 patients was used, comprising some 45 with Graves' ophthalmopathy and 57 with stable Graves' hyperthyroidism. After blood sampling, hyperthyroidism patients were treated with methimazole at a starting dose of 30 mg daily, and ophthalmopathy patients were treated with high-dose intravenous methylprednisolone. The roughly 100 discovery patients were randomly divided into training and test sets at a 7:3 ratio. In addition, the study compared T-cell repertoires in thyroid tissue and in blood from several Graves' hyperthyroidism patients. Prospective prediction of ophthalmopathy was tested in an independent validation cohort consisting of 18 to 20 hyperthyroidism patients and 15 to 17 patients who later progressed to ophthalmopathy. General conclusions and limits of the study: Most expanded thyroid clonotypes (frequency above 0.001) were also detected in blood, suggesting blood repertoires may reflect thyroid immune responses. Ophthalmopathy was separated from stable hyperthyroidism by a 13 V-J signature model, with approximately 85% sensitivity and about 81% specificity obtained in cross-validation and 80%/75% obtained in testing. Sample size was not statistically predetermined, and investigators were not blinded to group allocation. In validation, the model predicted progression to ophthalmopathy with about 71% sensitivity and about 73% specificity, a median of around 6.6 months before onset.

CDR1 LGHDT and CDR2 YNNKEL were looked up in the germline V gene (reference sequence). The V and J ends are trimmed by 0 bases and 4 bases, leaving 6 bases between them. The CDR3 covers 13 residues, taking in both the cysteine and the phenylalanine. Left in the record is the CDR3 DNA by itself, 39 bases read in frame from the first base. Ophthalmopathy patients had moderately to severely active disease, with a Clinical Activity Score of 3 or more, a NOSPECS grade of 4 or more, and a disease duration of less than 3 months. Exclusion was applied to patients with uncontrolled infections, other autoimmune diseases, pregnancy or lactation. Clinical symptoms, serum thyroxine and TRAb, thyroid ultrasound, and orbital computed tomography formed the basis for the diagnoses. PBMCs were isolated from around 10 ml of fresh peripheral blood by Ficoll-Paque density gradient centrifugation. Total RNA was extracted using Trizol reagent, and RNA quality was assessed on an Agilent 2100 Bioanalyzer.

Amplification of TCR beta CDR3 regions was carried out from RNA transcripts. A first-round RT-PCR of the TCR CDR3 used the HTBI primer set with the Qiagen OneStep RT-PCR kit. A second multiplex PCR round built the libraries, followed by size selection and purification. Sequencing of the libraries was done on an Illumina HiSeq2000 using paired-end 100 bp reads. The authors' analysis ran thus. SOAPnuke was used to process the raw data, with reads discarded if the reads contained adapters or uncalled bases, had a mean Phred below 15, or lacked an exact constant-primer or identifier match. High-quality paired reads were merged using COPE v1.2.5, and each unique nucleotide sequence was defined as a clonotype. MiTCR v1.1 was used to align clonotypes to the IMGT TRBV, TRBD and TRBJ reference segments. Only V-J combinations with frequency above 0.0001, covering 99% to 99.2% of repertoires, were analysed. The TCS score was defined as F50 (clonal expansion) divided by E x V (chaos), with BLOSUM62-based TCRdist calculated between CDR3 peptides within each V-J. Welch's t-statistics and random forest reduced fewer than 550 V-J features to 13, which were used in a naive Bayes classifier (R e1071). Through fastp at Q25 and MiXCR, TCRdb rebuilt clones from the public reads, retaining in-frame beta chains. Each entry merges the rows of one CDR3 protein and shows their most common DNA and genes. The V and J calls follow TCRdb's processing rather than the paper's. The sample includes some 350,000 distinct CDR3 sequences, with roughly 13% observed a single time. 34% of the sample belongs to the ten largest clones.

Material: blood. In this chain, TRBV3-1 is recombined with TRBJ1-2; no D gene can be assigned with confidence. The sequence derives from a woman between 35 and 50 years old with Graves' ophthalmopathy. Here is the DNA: TGTGCCAGCAGCCAAGATACCTTCTATGGCTACACCTTC. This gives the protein CASSQDTFYGYTF.